The source of this T cell receptor (beta chain) is a study of shared clonotypes between healthy human individuals. Measured with immunoSEQ multiplex PCR; TCRdb has only the in-frame clones, and not every one. The sample contains over 2 million clones, about 95% of which appear only once. V lost 5 bases, J lost 8 bases, and 7 bases lay in between. CDR3 length: 11 amino acids. Germline V gene sequence: CDR1 SEHNR, CDR2 FQNEAQ (reference sequence). Naive CD8 populations comprised CD45RO-negative cells positively selected for CCR7, excluding terminally differentiated effector memory CD45RA+ cells. Those who donated, Caucasian adults without exception, all lived in Nashville, Tennessee.

V is TRBV7-9 and J is TRBJ2-1; D uncertain. Sequenced sample: naive CD8+ T cells sorted from blood. This receptor was obtained from a man between 18 and 35 years old in good health. CDR3 in amino acids: CASSQDDEQFF. As DNA, the CDR3 is TGTGCCAGCAGCCAGGACGATGAGCAGTTCTTC.